Detailed here is one TCR beta chain. Antigen specificity is unknown. A much more abundant neighbour one base away suggests this may be a read error. This sample is drawn from a study of T cell repertoires in cytomegalovirus infection. In TCRdb, the reads were re-called with MiXCR into one record per CDR3 protein. The table records hundreds of thousands of distinct CDR3 sequences, roughly 30% of them present only once. The CDR3 sequence is 15 residues long. Germline values: CDR1 SGHTA, CDR2 FQGNSA. The chain recombines TRBV7-2 with TRBJ1-2, with D hard to call. The sample was cultured CD8+ T cells from PBMCs, taken from culture after CMV antigen stimulation. The receptor's source is a human donor in good health (CMV status not recorded). Some clones in this sample may be carry-over from other donors' samples. The CDR3 here is CACSLWTHDNYGYTF. CDR3 in DNA: TGTGCCTGCAGCTTATGGACGCATGATAACTATGGCTACACCTTC.